This TCR beta chain was sequenced for a study of CD8 T cells in Susac syndrome. Random hexamers were used to reverse transcribe the RNA input (about 0.45 to 1 ug). MiXCR, run by TCRdb on the immunoSEQ multiplex PCR reads, gives a single entry per CDR3 protein. This table has 85,000 to 90,000 distinct CDR3 sequences, about 93% appearing once. J was trimmed by 5 bases and V by 4 bases; bases with no gene match: 7. Germline assignment: CDR1 LGHDT and CDR2 YNNKEL (reference sequence). The CDR3 runs 14 residues. This clonotype has a single count. This clonotype was sampled from a human donor in good health. The rearrangement joins TRBV3-1 to TRBJ2-5, with 7 bases aligning to TRBD2. The sample taken for sequencing was CD8+ T cells from PBMCs. The CDR3 loop is CASSRERGGETQYF. For the CDR3, the DNA is TGTGCCAGCAGCCGAGAGCGGGGTGGGGAGACCCAGTACTTC.